The 5 T cell receptor beta chains in this list originate from one sample, sequenced in a study of blood T cell repertoires in COVID-19. Clones were sequenced by immunoSEQ multiplex PCR, and TCRdb holds only the in-frame ones, with some missing. The table lists 200,000 to 250,000 clones, approximately 86% of them singletons. Sequencing used PBMCs or T cells enriched from blood (not recorded which). The receptor set was obtained from a woman between 40 and 55 years old with acute COVID-19.

This chain connects TRBV5-1 to TRBJ2-3; D perhaps matches TRBD1 (5 bases). Germline V gene lookup returns CDR1 SGHRS and CDR2 YFSETQ. Trimming stripped 4 bases from V and 7 bases from J, with 13 bases between. This CDR3 is built from 13 residues. DNA of the CDR3: TGCGCCAGCAGCCTAGACAGAGCTAATACGCAGTATTTT. This codes for CASSLDRANTQYF. Complete variable domain (other parts from reference TRBV5-1 and TRBJ2-3): KAGVTQTPRYLIKTRGQQVTLSCSPISGHRSVSWYQQTPGQGLQFLFEYFSETQRNKGNFPGRFSGRQFSNSRSEMNVSTLELGDSALYLCASSLDRANTQYFGPGTRLTVL.

The chain couples TRBV29-1 to TRBJ2-3, with 11 positions matching TRBD2. CDR1 is SQVTM, CDR2 ANQGSEA, per germline. Trimming took 7 bases from V and 3 from J; bases not matched to a gene: 3. This CDR3 contains 13 residues. DNA of the CDR3: TGCAGCGGTACTAGCGGGAGTACAGATACGCAGTATTTT. This sequence encodes CSGTSGSTDTQYF.

This sequence joins TRBV12-3 or TRBV12-4 and TRBJ1-1; D may be TRBD1 (5 bases). The CDR3 has 13 residues. Trimming took off 4 bases at V and 8 bases at J, with 14 bases between the two ends. In nucleotides, the CDR3 is TGTGCCAGCAGTTCCCTGGAGGGGAGGGAAGCTTTCTTT. This sequence encodes CASSSLEGREAFF.

The V call is TRBV7-9, the J call TRBJ1-2; D is undetermined. CDR3 length: 15 residues. The V and J ends lost 2 bases and 8 bases respectively, with 18 bases between them. The germline V gene has CDR1 SEHNR and CDR2 FQNEAQ (reference sequence). CDR3 sequence reads: CASSLMETPVGGYTF. The CDR3 nucleotides are TGTGCCAGCAGCTTAATGGAGACCCCGGTAGGAGGCTACACCTTC. The whole variable domain, filled in from reference TRBV7-9 and TRBJ1-2, reads DTGVSQNPRHKITKRGQNVTFRCDPISEHNRLYWYRQTLGQGPEFLTYFQNEAQLEKSRLLSDRFSAERPKGSFSTLEIQRTEQGDSAMYLCASSLMETPVGGYTFGSGTRLTVV.

This chain uses TRBV12-3 or TRBV12-4 with TRBJ1-1; weak D call: TRBD1 (5 bases). V was cut by 8 bases and J by 10 bases, with 17 bases left in between. The CDR3 contains 12 residues. In DNA, the CDR3 is TGTGCCAGCCACATTCGGGGGACTCCAGCTTTCTTT. Amino acid sequence: CASHIRGTPAFF.